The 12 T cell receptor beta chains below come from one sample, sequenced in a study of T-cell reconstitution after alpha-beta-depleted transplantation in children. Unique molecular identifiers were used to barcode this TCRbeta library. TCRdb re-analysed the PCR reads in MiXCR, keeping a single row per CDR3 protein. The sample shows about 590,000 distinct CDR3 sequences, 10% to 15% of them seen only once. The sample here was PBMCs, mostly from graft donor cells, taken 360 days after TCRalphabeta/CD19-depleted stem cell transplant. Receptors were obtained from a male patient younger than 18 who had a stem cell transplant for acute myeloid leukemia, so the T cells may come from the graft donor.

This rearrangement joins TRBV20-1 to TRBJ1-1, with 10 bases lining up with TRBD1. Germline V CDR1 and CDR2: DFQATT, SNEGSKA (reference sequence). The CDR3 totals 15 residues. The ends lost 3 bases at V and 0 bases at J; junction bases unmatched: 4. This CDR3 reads CSARGTGVMNTEAFF. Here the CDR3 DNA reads TGCAGTGCTAGGGGGACAGGGGTCATGAACACTGAAGCTTTCTTT.

CDR3 in amino acids: CASSGHDLAADNSGNTIYF. CDR3 in DNA: TGTGCCAGCAGCGGGCATGACCTGGCAGCCGATAACTCTGGAAACACCATATATTTT. V usage is TRBV9 and J usage is TRBJ1-3; no reliable D call. The CDR3 has 19 amino acids. The germline V gene encodes CDR1 SGDLS and CDR2 YYNGEE. The V end lost 3 bases, the J end lost 0 bases, and 22 bases lay between the germline ends. Drawing the rest from reference TRBV9 and TRBJ1-3, the complete variable domain is DSGVTQTPKHLITATGQRVTLRCSPRSGDLSVYWYQQSLDQGLQFLIQYYNGEERAKGNILERFSAQQFPDLHSELNLSSLELGDSALYFCASSGHDLAADNSGNTIYFGEGSWLTVV.

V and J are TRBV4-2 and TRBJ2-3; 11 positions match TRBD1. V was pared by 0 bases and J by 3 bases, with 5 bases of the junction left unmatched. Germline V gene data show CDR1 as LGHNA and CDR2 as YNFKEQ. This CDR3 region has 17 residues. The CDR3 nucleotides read TGTGCCAGCAGCCAAGAAGGACAGGGGGCGAGGACAGATACGCAGTATTTT. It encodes CASSQEGQGARTDTQYF.

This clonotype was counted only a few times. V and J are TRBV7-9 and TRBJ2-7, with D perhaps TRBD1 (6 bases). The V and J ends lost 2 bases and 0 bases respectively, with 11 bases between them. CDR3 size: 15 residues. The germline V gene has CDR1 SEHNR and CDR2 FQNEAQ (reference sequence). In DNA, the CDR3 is TGTGCCAGCAGCTTATGGGGGCCCTACTCCTACGAGCAGTACTTC. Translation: CASSLWGPYSYEQYF.

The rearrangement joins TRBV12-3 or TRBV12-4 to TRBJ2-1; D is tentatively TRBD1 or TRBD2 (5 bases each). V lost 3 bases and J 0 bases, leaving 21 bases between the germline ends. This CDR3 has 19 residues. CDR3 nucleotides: TGTGCCAGCAGTTTTGTCGCCTCTCGGGGCCGAATCTCCTACAATGAGCAGTTCTTC. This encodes CASSFVASRGRISYNEQFF.

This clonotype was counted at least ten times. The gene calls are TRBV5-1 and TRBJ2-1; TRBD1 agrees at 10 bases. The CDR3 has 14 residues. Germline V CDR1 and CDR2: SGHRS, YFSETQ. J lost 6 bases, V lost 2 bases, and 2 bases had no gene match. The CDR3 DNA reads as TGCGCCAGCAGCTTAGGACAGGGGGTCAATGAGCAGTTCTTC. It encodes CASSLGQGVNEQFF.

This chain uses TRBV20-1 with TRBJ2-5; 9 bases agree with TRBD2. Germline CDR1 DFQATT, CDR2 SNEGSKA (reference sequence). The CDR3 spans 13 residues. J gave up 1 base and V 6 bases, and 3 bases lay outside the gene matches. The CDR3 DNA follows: TGCAGTGCCACGACTAGCGGCCAAGAGACCCAGTACTTC. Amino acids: CSATTSGQETQYF.

CDR3 nucleotides: TGTGCCAGTTCCTACGCCGCAGAGGGACGGTACTTC. As protein: CASSYAAEGRYF. The rearrangement joins TRBV28 to TRBJ2-7; either TRBD1 or TRBD2 may supply D (5 bases each). V was trimmed by 9 bases and J by 12 bases, leaving 21 bases between them. This CDR3 has 12 amino acids. Germline V CDR1 and CDR2: MDHEN, SYDVKM.

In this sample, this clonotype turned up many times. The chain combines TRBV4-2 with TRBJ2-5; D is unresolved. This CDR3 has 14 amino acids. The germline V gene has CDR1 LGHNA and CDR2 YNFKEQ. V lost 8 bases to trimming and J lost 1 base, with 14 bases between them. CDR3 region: CASSTSWGQETQYF. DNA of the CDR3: TGTGCCAGCTCAACCTCCTGGGGCCAAGAGACCCAGTACTTC.

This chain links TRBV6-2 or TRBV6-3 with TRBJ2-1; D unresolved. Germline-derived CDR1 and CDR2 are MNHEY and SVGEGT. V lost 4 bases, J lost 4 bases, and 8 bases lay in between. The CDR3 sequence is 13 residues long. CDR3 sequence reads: CASSSDGYNEQFF. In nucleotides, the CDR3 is TGTGCCAGCAGTTCGGACGGTTACAATGAGCAGTTCTTC.

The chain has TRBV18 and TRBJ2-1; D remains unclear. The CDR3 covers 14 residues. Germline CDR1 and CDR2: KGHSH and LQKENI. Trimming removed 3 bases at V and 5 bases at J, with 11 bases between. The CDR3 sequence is CASSPGVFNNEQFF. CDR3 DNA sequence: TGTGCCAGCTCACCGGGCGTTTTTAACAATGAGCAGTTCTTC.

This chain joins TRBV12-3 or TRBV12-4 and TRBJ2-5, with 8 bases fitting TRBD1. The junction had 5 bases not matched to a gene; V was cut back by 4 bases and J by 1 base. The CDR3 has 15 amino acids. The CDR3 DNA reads TGTGCCAGCAGTTCCCCAACAGGGGGCCAAGAGACCCAGTACTTC. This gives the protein CASSSPTGGQETQYF.